The text below deals with one TCR beta chain. This sample was included in a study of CD8+CD57+ T cells in acquired aplastic anemia. Study as a whole: Quantities of DNA derived from sorted CD4+ and CD8+ cells averaged around 3 ug.

For sequencing, patients were chosen who had shown expansion of CD8+CD57+ cells by flow cytometry. Germline V gene data show CDR1 as SNHLY and CDR2 as FYNNEI. V lost 6 bases and J 8 bases, leaving 10 bases between the germline ends. The CDR3 loop spans 12 amino acids. The template used for profiling TCR beta VDJ and CDR3 was genomic DNA. TCRdb recomputed calls from the reads with MiXCR, one row per CDR3 protein. The table records about 95,000 distinct CDR3 sequences, 65% to 70% of them present only once. The sample taken for sequencing was sorted CD4+, CD8+, or CD8+CD57+ T cells (not recorded which) from PBMCs. The sequence was obtained from a human donor with aplastic anemia. The V call is TRBV2, the J call TRBJ1-4, with D possibly matching TRBD1 (6 bases). CDR3 protein: CASRGTLEKLFF. For the CDR3, the DNA is TGTGCCAGCAGAGGGACATTGGAAAAACTGTTTTTT.